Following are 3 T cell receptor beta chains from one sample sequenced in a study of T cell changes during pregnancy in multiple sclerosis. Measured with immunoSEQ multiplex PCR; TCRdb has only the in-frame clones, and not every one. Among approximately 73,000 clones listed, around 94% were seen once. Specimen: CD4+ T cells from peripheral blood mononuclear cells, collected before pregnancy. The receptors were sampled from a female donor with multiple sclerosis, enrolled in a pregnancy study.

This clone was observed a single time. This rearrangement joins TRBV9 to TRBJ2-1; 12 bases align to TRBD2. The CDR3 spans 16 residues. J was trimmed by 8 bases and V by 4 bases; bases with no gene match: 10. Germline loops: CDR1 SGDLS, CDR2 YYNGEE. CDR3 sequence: CASSPSGGGGWDEQFF. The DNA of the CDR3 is TGTGCCAGCAGCCCTAGCGGGGGGGGCGGCTGGGATGAGCAGTTCTTC.

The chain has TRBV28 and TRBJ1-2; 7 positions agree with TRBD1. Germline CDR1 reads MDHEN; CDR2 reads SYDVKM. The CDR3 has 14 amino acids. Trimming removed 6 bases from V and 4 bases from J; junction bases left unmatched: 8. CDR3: CASSTSPGGYGYTF. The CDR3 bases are TGTGCCAGCAGCACAAGTCCAGGGGGCTATGGCTACACCTTC.

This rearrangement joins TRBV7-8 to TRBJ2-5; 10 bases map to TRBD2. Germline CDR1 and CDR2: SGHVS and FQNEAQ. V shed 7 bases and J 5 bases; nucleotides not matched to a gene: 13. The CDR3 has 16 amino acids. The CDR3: CASTQEGLARRETQYF. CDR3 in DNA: TGTGCCAGCACCCAGGAGGGACTAGCGCGTCGGGAGACCCAGTACTTC. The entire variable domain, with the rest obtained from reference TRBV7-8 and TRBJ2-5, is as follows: GAGVSQSPRYKVAKRGQDVALRCDPISGHVSLFWYQQALGQGPEFLTYFQNEAQLDKSGLPSDRFFAERPEGSVSTLKIQRTQQEDSAVYLCASTQEGLARRETQYFGPGTRLLVL.